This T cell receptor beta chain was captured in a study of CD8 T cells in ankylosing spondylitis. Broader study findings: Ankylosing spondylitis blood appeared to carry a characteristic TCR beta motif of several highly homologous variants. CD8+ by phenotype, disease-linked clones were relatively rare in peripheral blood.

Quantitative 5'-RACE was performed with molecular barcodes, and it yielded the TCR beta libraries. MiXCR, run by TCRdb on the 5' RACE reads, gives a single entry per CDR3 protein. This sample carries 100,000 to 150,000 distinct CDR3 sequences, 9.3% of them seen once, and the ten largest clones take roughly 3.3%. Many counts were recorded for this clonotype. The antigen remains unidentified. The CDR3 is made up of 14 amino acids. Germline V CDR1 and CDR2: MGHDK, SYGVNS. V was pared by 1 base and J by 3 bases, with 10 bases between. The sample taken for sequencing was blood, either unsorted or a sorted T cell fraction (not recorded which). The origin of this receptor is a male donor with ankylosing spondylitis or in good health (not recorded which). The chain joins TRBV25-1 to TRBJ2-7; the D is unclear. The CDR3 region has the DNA TGTGCCAGCAGTGAATCCGGCTCGGGCTACGAGCAGTACTTC. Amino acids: CASSESGSGYEQYF.